Below are 5 T cell receptor beta chains sequenced from a single sample in a study of T cell clonotyping in hematopoietic cell transplantation. Profiled with immunoSEQ multiplex PCR; TCRdb holds only in-frame clones, not every one. The data hold about 16,000 clones, with around 90% observed a single time. Sequenced input: peripheral blood mononuclear cells. The receptors were sampled from a man between 35 and 55 years old in good health. Some clones in this sample may be carry-over from other donors' samples.

V and J are TRBV9 and TRBJ2-7; possible D gene TRBD2, 5 bases. CDR1 SGDLS and CDR2 YYNGEE come from the germline V gene. Trimming cost V 0 bases and J 0 bases, with 16 bases left between them. The CDR3 contains 17 residues. DNA for the CDR3: TGTGCCAGCAGCGTAGCTCTGGACGGGAAGCCCTCCTACGAGCAGTACTTC. Amino acid sequence: CASSVALDGKPSYEQYF. Supplemented by reference TRBV9 and TRBJ2-7, the full variable domain reads DSGVTQTPKHLITATGQRVTLRCSPRSGDLSVYWYQQSLDQGLQFLIQYYNGEERAKGNILERFSAQQFPDLHSELNLSSLELGDSALYFCASSVALDGKPSYEQYFGPGTRLTVT.

The V call is TRBV30, the J call TRBJ2-7; 10 nucleotides match TRBD2. Per germline, CDR1 GTSNPN and CDR2 SVGIG (reference sequence). This CDR3 comprises 12 residues. J lost 0 bases, V lost 7 bases, and 0 bases had no gene match. In DNA, the CDR3 is TGTGCCTCTAGCGGGGGCTCCTACGAGCAGTACTTC. This sequence encodes CASSGGSYEQYF.

J is TRBJ2-5 and V is TRBV29-1; D is perhaps TRBD2 (6 bases). V was shortened by 3 bases and J by 13 bases, with 12 bases between the two germline ends. The germline gives CDR1 SQVTM, CDR2 ANQGSEA. There are 10 residues in the CDR3. CDR3: CSVDGTPRYF. The DNA for the CDR3 is TGCAGCGTTGATGGGACTCCTCGGTACTTC.

The chain carries TRBV29-1 and TRBJ1-2; 7 bases are a match to TRBD1. With V trimmed by 4 bases and J by 3 bases, 11 bases remained unmatched. This CDR3 spans 15 amino acids. Germline V gene data show CDR1 as SQVTM and CDR2 as ANQGSEA. The CDR3 loop reads CSVVGPGGIYYGYTF. The DNA of the CDR3 is TGCAGCGTTGTCGGTCCAGGGGGGATTTACTATGGCTACACCTTC.

The gene calls are TRBV7-9 and TRBJ2-7, with 7 bases matching TRBD1. The ends lost 4 bases at V and 7 bases at J; junction bases unmatched: 7. The V gene's germline CDR1 is SEHNR and CDR2 FQNEAQ (reference sequence). This CDR3 comprises 13 residues. Here the CDR3 DNA reads TGTGCCAGCAGCTACGGGACAGTCAATGAGCAGTACTTC. As protein: CASSYGTVNEQYF.